The next 24 T cell receptor beta chains were all read from a single sample in a study of T cell responses to AZD1222 COVID-19 vaccine. Method: immunoSEQ multiplex PCR; TCRdb's copy keeps in-frame clones and lacks some. Among 100,000 to 150,000 clones listed, 70% to 90% were seen once. Sample: peripheral blood, taken on day 0 of AZD1222 vaccination. The receptors shown here come from an adult in good health.

V gene TRBV18 combines with J gene TRBJ1-1; D is ambiguous. The CDR3 runs 13 residues. Trimming took off 8 bases at V and 2 bases at J, with 12 bases between the two ends. The germline gives CDR1 KGHSH, CDR2 LQKENI. CDR3: CASGAGGNTEAFF. The CDR3 DNA follows: TGTGCCAGCGGAGCCGGCGGAAACACTGAAGCTTTCTTT.

The chain couples TRBV21-1 to TRBJ2-2; the tabulated D call, TRBD1, remains unverified against the DNA. TRBV21-1 is given as a pseudogene. The CDR3 is made up of 14 amino acids. Here the CDR3 reads CASGQGADTGELFF. The CDR3 DNA reads TGTGCCAGTGGACAGGGGGCGGACACCGGGGAGCTGTTTTTT.

The chain uses TRBV4-1 and TRBJ2-3, with D maybe TRBD1 (6 bases). Germline CDR1 MGHRA, CDR2 YSYEKL. Trimming removed 1 base from V and 4 bases from J, with 12 bases in between. This CDR3 is built from 15 residues. DNA for the CDR3: TGCGCCAGCAGCCAAGGACGAGAGGGGGCAGATACGCAGTATTTT. Translation: CASSQGREGADTQYF.

The V call is TRBV5-4, the J call TRBJ1-2; a possible D gene is TRBD1 (5 bases). V gave up 6 bases and J gave up 3 bases, with 18 bases separating them. Germline V gene data show CDR1 as SGHNT and CDR2 as YYREEE (reference sequence). The CDR3 consists of 15 residues. The CDR3: CASNNDGADYYGYTF. The CDR3 coding sequence is TGTGCCAGCAACAACGACGGGGCGGACTACTATGGCTACACCTTC.

This clone was detected only once. The gene calls are TRBV20-1 and TRBJ2-7, with D unresolved. CDR1 is DFQATT, CDR2 SNEGSKA, per germline (reference sequence). This CDR3 contains 11 residues. The V and J ends lost 5 bases and 0 bases respectively, with 5 bases between them. CDR3 residues: CSAPHSYEQYF. The CDR3 DNA sequence: TGCAGTGCTCCCCACTCCTACGAGCAGTACTTC.

The chain is built from TRBV7-2 and TRBJ2-1; 9 bases line up with TRBD2. This CDR3 region has 14 residues. Germline values: CDR1 SGHTA, CDR2 FQGNSA. V shed 3 bases, J shed 4 bases, and the junction held 1 base outside the gene matches. DNA of the CDR3: TGTGCCAGCAGCTTGGCGGGAGGGTACAATGAGCAGTTCTTC. Its protein product is CASSLAGGYNEQFF.

Within the sample, this clone is medium-sized. V usage is TRBV19 and J usage is TRBJ1-4; 7 bases are a match to TRBD1. Looked up from germline, CDR1 is LNHDA and CDR2 is SQIVND (reference sequence). With V trimmed by 6 bases and J by 4 bases, 8 bases remained unmatched. The CDR3 runs 15 residues. The CDR3 reads CASRTRDSNNEKLFF. CDR3 in DNA: TGTGCCAGTAGGACCCGGGACAGCAATAATGAAAAACTGTTTTTT.

This chain connects TRBV2 to TRBJ2-3; tentative D call: TRBD1 (5 bases). The V gene lost 2 bases and the J gene lost 8 bases, with 14 bases spanning the gap. Germline lookup yields CDR1 SNHLY and CDR2 FYNNEI. The CDR3 has 14 residues. The CDR3, as DNA: TGTGCCAGCAGTGAACAGGGTGCATGGGGTACGCAGTATTTT. Its protein product is CASSEQGAWGTQYF.

V gene TRBV6-5 combines with J gene TRBJ1-1, with D unresolved. V was clipped by 6 bases and J by 0 bases, with 5 bases between them. The CDR3 spans 12 residues. CDR1 MNHEY and CDR2 SVGAGI come from the germline V gene. The CDR3 nucleotides are TGTGCCAGCAGCACGGTGAACACTGAAGCTTTCTTT. Translated, it gives CASSTVNTEAFF.

The chain recombines TRBV5-1 with TRBJ2-7, with 9 bases matching TRBD1. V was pared by 4 bases and J by 4 bases, with 12 bases of the junction left unmatched. CDR1 is SGHRS and CDR2 is YFSETQ in the germline V gene. The CDR3 sequence is 16 residues long. The CDR3 loop reads CASSLLSGQGSYEQYF. The CDR3 bases are TGCGCCAGCAGCCTACTTTCCGGACAGGGGAGTTACGAGCAGTACTTC.

The gene calls are TRBV24-1 and TRBJ2-7; D is perhaps TRBD1 or TRBD2 (5 bases each). V shed 4 bases and J shed 1 base, with 13 bases lying between them. There are 15 residues in the CDR3. The germline CDR1 and CDR2 sequences are KGHDR and SFDVKD. CDR3 protein: CATSDPGTGSYEQYF. In DNA, the CDR3 is TGTGCCACCAGTGACCCCGGGACGGGATCCTACGAGCAGTACTTC.

The V and J genes are TRBV25-1 and TRBJ1-5, with D unresolved. Trimming took 2 bases from V and 4 from J, leaving 3 bases between them. Germline values: CDR1 MGHDK, CDR2 SYGVNS. CDR3 length: 12 residues. Here the CDR3 reads CASSEPNQPQHF. CDR3 DNA: TGTGCCAGCAGTGAACCAAATCAGCCCCAGCATTTT.

This clone was counted between two and nine times. This chain joins TRBV9 and TRBJ2-5; a possible D gene is TRBD1 (5 bases). Germline-derived CDR1 and CDR2 are SGDLS and YYNGEE. This CDR3 has 15 residues. V lost 6 bases and J 4 bases, leaving 19 bases between the germline ends. CDR3 residues: CASTPLSGAAETQYF. For the CDR3, the DNA is TGTGCCAGCACCCCTTTATCTGGGGCTGCAGAGACCCAGTACTTC.

The rearrangement uses TRBV6-5 and TRBJ2-5, with 10 bases lining up with TRBD1. Germline V gives CDR1 MNHEY, CDR2 SVGAGI. CDR3 length equals 16 residues. V dropped 2 bases and J dropped 5; count of bases not matched to a gene: 8. The CDR3 nucleotides read TGTGCCAGCAGTTACGACTCGGGACAGGGGTGGGAGACCCAGTACTTC. Its translation: CASSYDSGQGWETQYF.

V is TRBV18 and J is TRBJ2-7, with D tentatively TRBD2 (5 bases). Germline values: CDR1 KGHSH, CDR2 LQKENI. With 2 bases removed from V and 0 bases from J, the gap between germline ends came to 8 bases. CDR3 length equals 14 residues. The CDR3 DNA sequence: TGTGCCAGCTCACCAGGCGGAGGCTCCTACGAGCAGTACTTC. Encoded protein: CASSPGGGSYEQYF.

The V call is TRBV18, the J call TRBJ2-3; a possible D gene is TRBD2 (5 bases). Deletions cut 3 bases from V and 2 bases from J, with 15 bases between. Germline CDR1 is KGHSH and CDR2 is LQKENI. The CDR3 is 16 amino acids. Here the CDR3 reads CASSPVGLSNTDTQYF. The DNA for the CDR3 is TGTGCCAGCTCACCCGTCGGACTTTCCAACACAGATACGCAGTATTTT. Drawing the rest from reference TRBV18 and TRBJ2-3, the complete variable domain is NAGVMQNPRHLVRRRGQEARLRCSPMKGHSHVYWYRQLPEEGLKFMVYLQKENIIDESGMPKERFSAEFPKEGPSILRIQQVVRGDSAAYFCASSPVGLSNTDTQYFGPGTRLTVL.

J is TRBJ2-1 and V is TRBV12-3 or TRBV12-4; the D gene is possibly TRBD2 (5 bases). V lost 6 bases, J lost 9 bases, and 12 bases lay in between. The CDR3 runs 12 residues. CDR3 bases: TGTGCCAGCAGCCGAGGGTGGTCTGAGCAGTTCTTC. Amino acids: CASSRGWSEQFF.

The chain joins TRBV7-9 to TRBJ2-1; D is possibly TRBD1 (5 bases). From germline, CDR1 is SEHNR and CDR2 FQNEAQ (reference sequence). V dropped 5 bases and J dropped 0 bases, with 20 bases sitting between them. The CDR3 loop spans 18 amino acids. DNA for the CDR3: TGTGCCAGCAGCCCATCCGACAGAGGTAGGGTCTCCTACAATGAGCAGTTCTTC. Its protein product is CASSPSDRGRVSYNEQFF.

The chain links TRBV5-1 to TRBJ1-2; the match to TRBD1 covers 8 bases. The CDR3 spans 12 residues. Germline values: CDR1 SGHRS, CDR2 YFSETQ. Unmatched junction bases numbered 3, after V lost 5 bases and J lost 6 bases. CDR3 sequence reads: CASSSQGDGYTF. CDR3 nucleotide sequence: TGCGCCAGCAGTTCACAGGGGGATGGCTACACCTTC.

This clone is categorized as medium-sized. The chain couples TRBV5-6 to TRBJ1-6; no clear D. V was clipped by 0 bases and J by 7 bases, with 8 bases between them. CDR1 and CDR2 (germline): SGHDT, YYEEEE. CDR3 length equals 14 residues. The CDR3 protein is CASSLGETNSPLHF. In DNA, the CDR3 is TGTGCCAGCAGCTTGGGCGAGACCAATTCACCCCTCCACTTT.

The V and J genes are TRBV28 and TRBJ2-7; 7 bases align to TRBD1. The CDR3 is made up of 16 amino acids. The V gene end was trimmed by 5 bases and the J gene end by 3 bases; junction bases not matched to a gene: 13. Germline V gene data show CDR1 as MDHEN and CDR2 as SYDVKM. CDR3 nucleotides: TGTGCCAGCAGTCAAAATCCCGGGACAGCCAGCTACGAGCAGTACTTC. It is translated as CASSQNPGTASYEQYF. Looking up the rest from reference TRBV28 and TRBJ2-7 gives the full variable domain: DVKVTQSSRYLVKRTGEKVFLECVQDMDHENMFWYRQDPGLGLRLIYFSYDVKMKEKGDIPEGYSVSREKKERFSLILESASTNQTSMYLCASSQNPGTASYEQYFGPGTRLTVT.

The gene calls are TRBV5-8 and TRBJ1-6, with D hard to call. The CDR3 covers 16 residues. CDR1 and CDR2 (germline): SGHTS, YDEGEE. V lost 7 bases and J lost 0, with 14 bases in between. In nucleotides, the CDR3 is TGTGCCAGCGAGTTACCTGGAGTCTCCTATAATTCACCCCTCCACTTT. This gives the protein CASELPGVSYNSPLHF.

V is TRBV18 and J is TRBJ1-5, with D tentatively TRBD1 (6 bases). Germline-derived CDR1 and CDR2 are KGHSH and LQKENI. The CDR3 is 19 residues long. V lost 0 bases to trimming and J lost 1 base, with 19 bases between them. CDR3 nucleotides: TGTGCCAGCTCACCACCAGAGGACAGTGGACAAGTAAGCAATCAGCCCCAGCATTTT. Amino acid sequence: CASSPPEDSGQVSNQPQHF.

This sequence joins TRBV29-1 and TRBJ1-3; D unclear. Trimming pared 5 bases from V and 0 bases from J, leaving 14 bases between. Germline CDR1 and CDR2: SQVTM and ANQGSEA. The length of the CDR3 is 15 residues. The CDR3 coding sequence is TGCAGCGTTTTGGCACAGACTGTCTCTGGAAACACCATATATTTT. This codes for CSVLAQTVSGNTIYF.